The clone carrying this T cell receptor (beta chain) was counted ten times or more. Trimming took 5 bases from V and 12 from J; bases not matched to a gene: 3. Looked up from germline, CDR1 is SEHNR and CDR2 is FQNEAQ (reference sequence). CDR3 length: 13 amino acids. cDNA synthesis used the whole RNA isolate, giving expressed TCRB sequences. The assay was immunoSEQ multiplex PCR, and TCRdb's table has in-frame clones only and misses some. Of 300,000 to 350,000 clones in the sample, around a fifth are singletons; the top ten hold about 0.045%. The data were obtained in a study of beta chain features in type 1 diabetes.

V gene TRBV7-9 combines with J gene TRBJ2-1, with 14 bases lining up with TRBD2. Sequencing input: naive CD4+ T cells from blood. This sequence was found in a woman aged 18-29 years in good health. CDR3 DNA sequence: TGTGCCAGCAGCGAGGGGACTAGCGGGAGGCAGTTCTTC. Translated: CASSEGTSGRQFF.